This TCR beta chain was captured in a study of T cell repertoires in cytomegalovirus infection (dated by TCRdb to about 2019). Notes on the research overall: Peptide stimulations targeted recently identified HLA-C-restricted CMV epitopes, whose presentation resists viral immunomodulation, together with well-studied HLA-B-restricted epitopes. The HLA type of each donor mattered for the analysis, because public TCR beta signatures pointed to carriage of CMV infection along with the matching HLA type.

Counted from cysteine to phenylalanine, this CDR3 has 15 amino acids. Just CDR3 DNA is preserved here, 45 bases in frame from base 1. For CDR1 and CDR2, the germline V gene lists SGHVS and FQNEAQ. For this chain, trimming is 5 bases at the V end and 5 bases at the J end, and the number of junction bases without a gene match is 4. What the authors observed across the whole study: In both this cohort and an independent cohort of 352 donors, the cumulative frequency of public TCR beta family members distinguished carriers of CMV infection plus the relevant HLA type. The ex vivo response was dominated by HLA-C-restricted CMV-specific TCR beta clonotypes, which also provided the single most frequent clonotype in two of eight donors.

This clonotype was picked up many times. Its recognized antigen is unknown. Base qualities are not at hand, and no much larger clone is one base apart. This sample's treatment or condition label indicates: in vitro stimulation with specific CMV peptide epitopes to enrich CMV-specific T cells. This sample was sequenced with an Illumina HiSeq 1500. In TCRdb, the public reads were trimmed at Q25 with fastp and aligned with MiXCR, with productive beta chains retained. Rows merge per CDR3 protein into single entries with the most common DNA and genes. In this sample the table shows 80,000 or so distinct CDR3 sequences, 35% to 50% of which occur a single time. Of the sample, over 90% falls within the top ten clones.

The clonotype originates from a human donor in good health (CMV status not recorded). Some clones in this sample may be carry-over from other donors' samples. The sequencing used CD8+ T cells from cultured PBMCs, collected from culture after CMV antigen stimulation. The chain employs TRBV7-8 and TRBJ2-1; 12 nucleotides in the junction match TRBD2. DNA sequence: TGTGCCAGCAGCCTACTAGCGGGGGGCCACAATGAGCAGTTCTTC. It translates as CASSLLAGGHNEQFF.